A single sample is the source of the 3 T cell receptor beta chains below, sequenced in a study of read filtering for tumor transcriptome and immune sequencing. The library was built from about 400 ng RNA with molecular barcoded adaptors for alpha/delta and beta/gamma chains. Via MiXCR, TCRdb re-called the reads, giving one row per CDR3 protein. This table holds about 90,000 distinct CDR3 sequences, around an eighth found once. Sequencing was carried out using a population of CD138-negative cells sorted from bone marrow. Receptor source: a donor aged 40 or older with multiple myeloma.

Of note for this clonotype: The junction departs from germline at one end; a sequencing error may be responsible. The J gene is TRBJ2-2, the V gene TRBV12-3 or TRBV12-4, with TRBD2 matching 7 bases. The CDR3 has 11 residues. Written as DNA, the CDR3 is TGTGCCAGCTCCCCCATGCGGGAGCAGTTGTTT. Translation: CASSPMREQLF.

This rearrangement joins TRBV4-1 to TRBJ1-1; tentative D call: TRBD1 (6 bases). This CDR3 contains 16 residues. Germline values: CDR1 MGHRA, CDR2 YSYEKL. Trimming shortened V by 8 bases and J by 7 bases, and 26 bases separated the two germline ends. The CDR3 sequence: CASAPDAGGPAGEAFF. CDR3 nucleotides: TGCGCCAGCGCCCCAGATGCGGGGGGCCCCGCCGGTGAAGCTTTCTTT.

This clonotype came up many times. The rearrangement uses TRBV20-1 and TRBJ2-1, with D possibly TRBD2 on 6 matching bases. The V end was cut by 3 bases, the J end by 2 bases, with 14 bases between. Germline lookup yields CDR1 DFQATT and CDR2 SNEGSKA (reference sequence). CDR3 length: 15 residues. The CDR3, as DNA: TGCAGTGCTAGGCCAAGCGGAGGGGCCTACAATGAGCAGTTCTTC. Protein sequence: CSARPSGGAYNEQFF.